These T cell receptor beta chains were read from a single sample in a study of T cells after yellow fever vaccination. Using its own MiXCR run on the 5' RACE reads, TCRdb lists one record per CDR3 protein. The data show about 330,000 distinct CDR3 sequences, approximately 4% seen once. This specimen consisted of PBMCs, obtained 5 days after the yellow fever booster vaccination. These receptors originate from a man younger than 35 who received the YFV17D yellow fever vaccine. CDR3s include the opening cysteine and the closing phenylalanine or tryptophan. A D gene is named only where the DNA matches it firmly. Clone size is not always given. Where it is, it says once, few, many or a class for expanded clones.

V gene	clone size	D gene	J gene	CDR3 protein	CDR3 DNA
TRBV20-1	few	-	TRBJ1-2	CSLEPRGDGYGYTF	TGCAGTCTTGAACCCCGGGGGGACGGTTATGGCTACACCTTC
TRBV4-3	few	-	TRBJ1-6	CASSPSLSYNSPLHF	TGCGCCAGCAGTCCCAGTCTCTCCTATAATTCACCCCTCCACTTT
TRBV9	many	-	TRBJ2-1	CASSVGGEQFF	TGTGCCAGCAGCGTAGGTGGTGAGCAGTTCTTC
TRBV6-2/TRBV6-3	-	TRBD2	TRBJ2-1	CASSYGGGWDEQFF	TGTGCCAGCAGTTACGGCGGGGGATGGGATGAGCAGTTCTTC
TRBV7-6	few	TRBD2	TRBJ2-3	CASSLARGERDTQYF	TGTGCCAGCAGCTTAGCGCGGGGGGAAAGAGATACGCAGTATTTT
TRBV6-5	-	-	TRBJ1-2	CASSTGAANYGYTF	TGTGCCAGCAGTACGGGGGCCGCTAACTATGGCTACACCTTC
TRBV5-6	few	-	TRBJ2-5	CASSPNREGETQYF	TGTGCCAGCAGCCCAAACAGGGAGGGGGAGACCCAGTACTTC
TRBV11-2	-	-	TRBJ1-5	CASSWWSNQPQHF	TGTGCCAGCAGCTGGTGGAGCAATCAGCCCCAGCATTTT
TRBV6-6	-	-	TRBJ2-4	CASTPVTERNIQYF	TGTGCCAGCACCCCCGTGACGGAGCGGAACATTCAGTACTTC
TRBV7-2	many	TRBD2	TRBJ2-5	CASSLGTSLETQYF	TGTGCCAGCAGCTTAGGGACTAGCCTCGAGACCCAGTACTTC
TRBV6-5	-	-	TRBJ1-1	CASSYSATEGTEAFF	TGTGCCAGCAGTTACTCGGCCACAGAAGGTACTGAAGCTTTCTTT
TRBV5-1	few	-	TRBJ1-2	CASGKTGYGYTF	TGCGCCAGCGGAAAGACAGGCTATGGCTACACCTTC
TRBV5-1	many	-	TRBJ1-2	CASSEPSRPSGYTF	TGCGCCAGCAGCGAGCCCTCGCGGCCCAGTGGCTACACCTTC
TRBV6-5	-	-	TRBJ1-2	CASSYSSNDGYTF	TGTGCCAGCAGTTACTCGAGTAATGATGGCTACACCTTC
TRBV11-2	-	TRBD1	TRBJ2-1	CASRSGTGNYNEQFF	TGTGCCAGCAGGTCCGGGACAGGAAACTACAATGAGCAGTTCTTC
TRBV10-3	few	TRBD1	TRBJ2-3	CAISDRGQKGDTQYF	TGTGCCATCAGTGATAGGGGGCAAAAGGGAGATACGCAGTATTTT
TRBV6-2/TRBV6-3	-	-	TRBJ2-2	CASSYTAPSRSTGELFF	TGTGCCAGCAGTTACACGGCCCCGTCCCGGAGCACCGGGGAGCTGTTTTTT
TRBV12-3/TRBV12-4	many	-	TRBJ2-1	CASSLDRDGEQFF	TGTGCCAGCAGTTTAGACAGGGATGGTGAGCAGTTCTTC
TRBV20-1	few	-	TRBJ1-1	CSARGSRGTTEAFF	TGCAGTGCTAGAGGCAGTCGGGGCACCACTGAAGCTTTCTTT
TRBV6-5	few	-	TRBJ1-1	CASSYYIPKVSNTEAFF	TGTGCCAGCAGTTACTATATACCCAAGGTCTCGAACACTGAAGCTTTCTTT
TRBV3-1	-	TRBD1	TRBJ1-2	CASSLTGASYGYTF	TGTGCCAGCAGTTTGACAGGGGCGAGCTATGGCTACACCTTC
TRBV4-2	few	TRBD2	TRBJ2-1	CASRPTLTSGGLLSAYNEQFF	TGTGCCAGCAGACCCACCCTCACTAGCGGGGGGCTGCTCAGTGCCTACAATGAGCAGTTCTTC
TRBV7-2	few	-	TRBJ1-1	CASSLVSGYTEAFF	TGTGCCAGCAGCTTAGTCTCGGGCTACACTGAAGCTTTCTTT
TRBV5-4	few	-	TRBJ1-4	CASRTGDRREKLFF	TGTGCCAGCAGAACCGGGGACCGAAGAGAAAAACTGTTTTTT
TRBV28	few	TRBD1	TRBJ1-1	CASSLAYRGNTEAFF	TGTGCCAGCAGTTTAGCCTACAGGGGGAACACTGAAGCTTTCTTT
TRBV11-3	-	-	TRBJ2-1	CASSLDGHEQFF	TGTGCCAGCAGCTTAGATGGACATGAGCAGTTCTTC
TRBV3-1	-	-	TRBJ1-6	CASSQSRGGYGSPLHF	TGTGCCAGCAGCCAGTCGAGGGGGGGGTACGGTTCACCCCTCCACTTT
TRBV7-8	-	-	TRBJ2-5	CASSFRRLRAKETQYF	TGTGCCAGCAGCTTCAGGCGCCTAAGAGCCAAAGAGACCCAGTACTTC
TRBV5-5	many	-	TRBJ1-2	CASSGRPRRLEDMEGYTF	TGTGCCAGCAGCGGGAGGCCGCGGAGGCTCGAGGATATGGAGGGCTACACCTTC
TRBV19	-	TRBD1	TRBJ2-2	CASSKYRGGELFF	TGTGCCAGTAGTAAATACAGGGGCGGGGAGCTGTTTTTT
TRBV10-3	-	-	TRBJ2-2	CAISAYANTGELFF	TGTGCCATCAGTGCGTACGCGAACACCGGGGAGCTGTTTTTT
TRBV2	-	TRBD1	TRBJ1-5	CASRKQGPSNQPQHF	TGTGCCAGCAGAAAACAGGGGCCTAGCAATCAGCCCCAGCATTTT
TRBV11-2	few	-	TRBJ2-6	CASSLVSLSGANVLTF	TGTGCCAGCAGCTTAGTGTCTCTCTCTGGGGCCAACGTCCTGACTTTC
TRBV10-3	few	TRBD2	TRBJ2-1	CAISESASGGALNNEQFF	TGTGCCATCAGTGAGTCGGCTAGCGGGGGAGCACTTAACAATGAGCAGTTCTTC
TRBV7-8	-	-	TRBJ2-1	CASSPRAGGDNEQFF	TGTGCCAGCAGCCCCAGGGCAGGGGGGGACAATGAGCAGTTCTTC
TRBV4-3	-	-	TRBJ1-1	CASSPWLQNTEAFF	TGCGCCAGCAGCCCGTGGCTGCAGAACACTGAAGCTTTCTTT
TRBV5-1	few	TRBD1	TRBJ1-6	CASSWGQEIPYNSPLHF	TGCGCCAGCAGCTGGGGACAGGAAATCCCCTATAATTCACCCCTCCACTTT
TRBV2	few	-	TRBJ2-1	CASRDTESYNEQFF	TGTGCCAGCAGGGACACTGAGAGCTACAATGAGCAGTTCTTC
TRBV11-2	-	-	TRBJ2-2	CASSLDPYNTGELFF	TGTGCCAGCAGCTTAGATCCGTATAACACCGGGGAGCTGTTTTTT
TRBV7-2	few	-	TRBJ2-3	CASSLSFGNTQYF	TGTGCCAGCAGCCTATCCTTTGGGAATACGCAGTATTTT
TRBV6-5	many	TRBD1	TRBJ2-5	CASSYSGQASAPQYF	TGTGCCAGCAGTTACTCGGGACAGGCCTCAGCGCCCCAGTACTTC
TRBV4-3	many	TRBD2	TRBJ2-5	CASSRVRGAGGPSEETQYF	TGCGCCAGCAGCCGAGTACGGGGAGCGGGGGGGCCGAGTGAAGAGACCCAGTACTTC
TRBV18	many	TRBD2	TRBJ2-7	CASSPYGVAGAPYEQYF	TGTGCCAGCTCACCATACGGGGTAGCGGGGGCCCCCTACGAGCAGTACTTC
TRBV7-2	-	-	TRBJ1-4	CASSRGRDEKLFF	TGTGCCAGCAGCAGGGGACGGGATGAAAAACTGTTTTTT
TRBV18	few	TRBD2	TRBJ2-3	CASSPGIGTSGYTQYF	TGTGCCAGCTCTCCGGGAATAGGGACTAGCGGATATACGCAGTATTTT
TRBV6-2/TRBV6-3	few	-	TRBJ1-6	CASSYRNAVYSPLHF	TGTGCCAGCAGTTACCGGAACGCGGTATACTCACCCCTCCACTTT
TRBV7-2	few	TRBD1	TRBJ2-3	CASSGSGTGRADTQYF	TGTGCCAGCAGCGGATCGGGGACAGGGCGAGCAGATACGCAGTATTTT
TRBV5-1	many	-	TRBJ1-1	CASRRGPEGTEAFF	TGCGCCAGCAGGCGGGGACCGGAGGGCACTGAAGCTTTCTTT
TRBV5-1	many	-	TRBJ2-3	CASSLQGGGTDTQYF	TGTGCCAGCAGCTTGCAGGGTGGAGGCACAGATACGCAGTATTTT
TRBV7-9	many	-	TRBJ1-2	CASAPVGEGYGYTF	TGTGCCAGCGCCCCCGTGGGGGAAGGGTATGGCTACACCTTC
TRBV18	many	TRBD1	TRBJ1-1	CASSPGQYTEAFF	TGTGCCAGCTCACCGGGACAGTACACTGAAGCTTTCTTT
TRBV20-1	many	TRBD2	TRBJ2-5	CSATGGLAGLQETQYF	TGCAGTGCTACCGGGGGGCTAGCGGGGCTCCAAGAGACCCAGTACTTC